Listed below are T cell receptor beta chains from one sample, sequenced in a study of T cell repertoires in cytomegalovirus infection. Via MiXCR, TCRdb re-called the reads, giving one row per CDR3 protein. In the table there are about 400,000 distinct CDR3 sequences, around 18% of which are singletons. Sequencing was done on a sample of PBMCs. These receptors all stem from a human donor in good health (CMV status not recorded). Some clones in this sample may be carry-over from other donors' samples. Each CDR3 is given with its conserved first and last residue. The D gene is left open where the match is weak. For some rows the clone size is stated as once, few or many, or as a class when expanded; others skip it.

v_call	d_call	j_call	clone_size	cdr3_nt	cdr3_aa
TRBV5-6	NA	TRBJ1-3	NA	TGTGCCAGCAGCTTGTCTGGGTGGCCGCGAGGAAACACCATATATTTT	CASSLSGWPRGNTIYF
TRBV2	TRBD1	TRBJ1-2	NA	TGTGCCAGCAGTGGGGACAGGGGCGGCTATGGCTACACCTTC	CASSGDRGGYGYTF
TRBV11-2	TRBD1	TRBJ1-4	few	TGTGCCAGCAGCCCGGGGGGAGCGTGGGACAGAAGTAATGAAAAACTGTTTTTT	CASSPGGAWDRSNEKLFF
TRBV2	NA	TRBJ1-1	NA	TGTGCCAGCAGTGAAGCACAGGACTCTGAAGCTTTCTTT	CASSEAQDSEAFF
TRBV7-2	NA	TRBJ2-1	many	TGTGCCAGCAGCTTAAAGGGTGGCTATTACAATGAGCAGTTCTTC	CASSLKGGYYNEQFF
TRBV12-3/TRBV12-4	NA	TRBJ2-7	few	TGTGCCAGCAGCCTACACCTTGATCACGAGCAGTACTTC	CASSLHLDHEQYF
TRBV7-8	NA	TRBJ1-1	many	TGTGCCAGCAGCTTAGTCAGGGAGGGCCCTGAAGCTTTCTTT	CASSLVREGPEAFF
TRBV27	NA	TRBJ2-6	NA	TGTGCCAGCAGTCTGCGGGGGGACAGGTACTTTGGGGCCAACGTCCTGACTTTC	CASSLRGDRYFGANVLTF
TRBV7-2	NA	TRBJ1-6	many	TGTGCCAGCAGCTTAGCGCGGCAGTCACCCCTCCACTTT	CASSLARQSPLHF
TRBV19	NA	TRBJ1-1	NA	TGTGCCAGTAGTATTCCCACCGACAGGCTAACAAACACTGAAGCTTTCTTT	CASSIPTDRLTNTEAFF
TRBV7-2	NA	TRBJ2-3	many	TGTGCCAGCAGCCATAGGGGGGGCATCACAGATACGCAGTATTTT	CASSHRGGITDTQYF
TRBV19	TRBD2	TRBJ2-7	few	TGTGCCAGTAATTTGGGACTAGGCTACGAGCAGTACTTC	CASNLGLGYEQYF
TRBV11-2	TRBD1	TRBJ1-1	few	TGTGCCAGCAGCAACCCGGGACAGGGGGACACTGAAGCTTTCTTT	CASSNPGQGDTEAFF
TRBV13	NA	TRBJ2-5	many	TGTGCCAGCAGCTCGCTGACTGATTCGGAGACCCAGTACTTC	CASSSLTDSETQYF
TRBV5-4	TRBD2	TRBJ2-1	many	TGTGCCAGCAGCCCTGACGGACTAGCGGGGGTTCCCTACAATGAGCAGTTCTTC	CASSPDGLAGVPYNEQFF
TRBV7-6	TRBD2	TRBJ2-1	many	TGTGCCAGCAGCTTCAAGAGGAGCGGGAGCGCCCACAATGAGCAGTTCTTC	CASSFKRSGSAHNEQFF
TRBV12-3/TRBV12-4	TRBD1	TRBJ1-4	many	TGTGCCACCCAGGGGGACGACGAAAAACTGTTTTTT	CATQGDDEKLFF
TRBV14	NA	TRBJ1-6	NA	TGTGCCAGCAGCAAGGGAGGCTATAATTCACCCCTCCACTTT	CASSKGGYNSPLHF
TRBV5-1	TRBD2	TRBJ2-1	few	TGCGCCAGCAGGAGGCTAGCGGGAGCCCTCTACAATGAGCAGTTCTTC	CASRRLAGALYNEQFF
TRBV12-3/TRBV12-4	NA	TRBJ1-1	NA	TGTGCCAGCACAACGGGTGACATCAACACTGAAGCTTTCTTT	CASTTGDINTEAFF
TRBV20-1	TRBD1	TRBJ1-2	NA	TGCAGTGCTAGTCGACAGGGCAATGGCTACACCTTC	CSASRQGNGYTF
TRBV6-2/TRBV6-3	NA	TRBJ1-1	many	TGTGCCAGCAGTTACCCAGAATGGGGGGACTTCACTGAAGCTTTCTTT	CASSYPEWGDFTEAFF
TRBV19	NA	TRBJ1-5	NA	TGTGCCAGTAGTACAGGGTGGGAGGATCAGCCCCAGCATTTT	CASSTGWEDQPQHF
TRBV7-8	NA	TRBJ2-1	many	TGTGCCAGCAGCTTAGGGGCTGCGAATGAGCAGTTCTTC	CASSLGAANEQFF
TRBV29-1	NA	TRBJ2-2	NA	TGCAGCGTTGAGGCCGGGGGCTCGTACACCGGGGAGCTGTTTTTT	CSVEAGGSYTGELFF
TRBV24-1	NA	TRBJ2-3	NA	TGTGCCACCAGTGACTCCGATTGGGGCGGCACGCAGTATTTT	CATSDSDWGGTQYF
TRBV6-6	NA	TRBJ1-1	many	TGTGCCAGCAGTTCTTATAGGGTTCACACTGAAGCTTTCTTT	CASSSYRVHTEAFF
TRBV7-2	TRBD2	TRBJ2-3	NA	TGTGCCAGCAGCACCCTCGGGCTAGCGGTGGGAGATACGCAGTATTTT	CASSTLGLAVGDTQYF
TRBV7-9	NA	TRBJ1-4	many	TGTGCCAGCCGGGACCTCAATGAAAAACTGTTTTTT	CASRDLNEKLFF
TRBV6-1	NA	TRBJ1-5	NA	TGTGCCAGCGGTCAGAATCAGCCCCAGCATTTT	CASGQNQPQHF
TRBV2	NA	TRBJ1-6	NA	TGTGCCAGCAACGGAGGGGTGAATTCACCCCTCCACTTT	CASNGGVNSPLHF
TRBV19	NA	TRBJ2-3	few	TGTGCCAGTAGTATAGACCCCCTAGCCCGCCACACAGATACGCAGTATTTT	CASSIDPLARHTDTQYF
TRBV14	TRBD2	TRBJ2-1	NA	TGTGCCAGCAGCCCGACTAGCGGGTTGAGCTCCTACAATGAGCAGTTCTTC	CASSPTSGLSSYNEQFF
TRBV28	TRBD2	TRBJ2-1	few	TGTGCCAGCAGGACGCCCGGGACTAGATACTCCTACAATGAGCAGTTCTTC	CASRTPGTRYSYNEQFF
TRBV7-2	TRBD2	TRBJ2-7	many	TGTGCCAGCAGCATTAGCGGGGGTGATTCCTACGAGCAGTACTTC	CASSISGGDSYEQYF
TRBV20-1	TRBD1	TRBJ1-2	few	TGCAGTGCTAGAGGCAGACAGGGGGAATTCTATGGCTACACCTTC	CSARGRQGEFYGYTF
TRBV20-1	NA	TRBJ2-3	NA	TGCAGTGCTATTGTAGGGGTTACAGATACGCAGTATTTT	CSAIVGVTDTQYF
TRBV20-1	NA	TRBJ2-1	NA	TGCAGTGCGAGGACAACCGAGGCCTACAATGAGCAGTTCTTC	CSARTTEAYNEQFF
TRBV28	TRBD1	TRBJ1-5	NA	TGTGCCAGCAGTTTGACAGGGGAGAATCAGCCCCAGCATTTT	CASSLTGENQPQHF
TRBV7-2	NA	TRBJ2-3	many	TGTGCCAGCAAACCCTCCCCCAGTTCAGATACGCAGTATTTT	CASKPSPSSDTQYF
TRBV7-6	TRBD1	TRBJ1-1	few	TGTGCCAGCAGTCTCAGGGGGGATCGGACTGAAGCTTTCTTT	CASSLRGDRTEAFF
TRBV7-2	NA	TRBJ2-7	many	TGTGCCAGCAGCCGAGAGTACGAGCAGTACTTC	CASSREYEQYF
TRBV11-1	TRBD2	TRBJ2-3	many	TGTGCCAGCAGCTACGGGACTAGCGGGGAGCAACTCACAGATACGCAGTATTTT	CASSYGTSGEQLTDTQYF
TRBV20-1	TRBD2	TRBJ2-7	NA	TGCAGTGCTGGGGGTAGCGCGGGAGTAGGAGAGCAGTACTTC	CSAGGSAGVGEQYF
TRBV20-1	NA	TRBJ2-2	NA	TGCAGTGCCGCGGACCCCGCGAACACCGGGGAGCTGTTTTTT	CSAADPANTGELFF
TRBV29-1	TRBD2	TRBJ2-1	NA	TGCAGCGTTGTCAATCTAGCGGGAGACAATGAGCAGTTCTTC	CSVVNLAGDNEQFF
TRBV2	NA	TRBJ1-3	NA	TGTGCCAGCAAACAGGATATTGGAAACACCATATATTTT	CASKQDIGNTIYF
TRBV7-2	NA	TRBJ1-5	NA	TGTGCCAGCAGCCAGGACGGTACGGGGCCCCAGCATTTT	CASSQDGTGPQHF
TRBV10-3	NA	TRBJ1-5	NA	TGTGCCATCGGAGTTCTCCAGCCCCAGCATTTT	CAIGVLQPQHF
TRBV7-9	TRBD2	TRBJ2-5	many	TGTGCCAGCAGCCAGCGGGAGGGCCAGCGCTACCAAGAGACCCAGTACTTC	CASSQREGQRYQETQYF
TRBV18	TRBD2	TRBJ2-1	NA	TGTGCCAGCACCTCGACTAGCGGGAAGACTGAGCAGTTCTTC	CASTSTSGKTEQFF
TRBV6-6	NA	TRBJ2-3	NA	TGTGCCAGCAGCCGGACTAGCACAGATACGCAGTATTTT	CASSRTSTDTQYF
TRBV7-2	TRBD2	TRBJ2-5	many	TGTGCCAGCAGCCCCGGGACTAGCTTTCCCGAGACCCAGTACTTC	CASSPGTSFPETQYF